This TCR beta chain emerged from a study of T cell responses to AZD1222 COVID-19 vaccine. Regarding this clone: As yet, its antigen is unknown.

Here immunoSEQ multiplex PCR was the method, and the copy in TCRdb shows in-frame clones only, minus some. The table shows around 130,000 clones, with about 88% occurring only once. Study-wide results and caveats: Clonal diversity was possibly underestimated, and the donors were mostly white British, with more females. An increase in Spike-specific TCR breadth and depth was observed after two AZD1222 doses.

This CDR3 has 15 residues. From germline, CDR1 is SGHDT and CDR2 YYEEEE. V lost 4 bases, J lost 7 bases, and 11 bases stayed unmatched. The sample consisted of peripheral blood, taken 28 days after the second AZD1222 dose. The origin of this receptor is an adult who received the AZD1222 COVID-19 vaccine. This chain joins TRBV5-6 and TRBJ1-2; TRBD1 aligns across 9 bases. The CDR3 region is CASSPGDRAFIGYTF. CDR3 DNA sequence: TGTGCCAGCAGCCCGGGGGACAGGGCCTTTATTGGCTACACCTTC.